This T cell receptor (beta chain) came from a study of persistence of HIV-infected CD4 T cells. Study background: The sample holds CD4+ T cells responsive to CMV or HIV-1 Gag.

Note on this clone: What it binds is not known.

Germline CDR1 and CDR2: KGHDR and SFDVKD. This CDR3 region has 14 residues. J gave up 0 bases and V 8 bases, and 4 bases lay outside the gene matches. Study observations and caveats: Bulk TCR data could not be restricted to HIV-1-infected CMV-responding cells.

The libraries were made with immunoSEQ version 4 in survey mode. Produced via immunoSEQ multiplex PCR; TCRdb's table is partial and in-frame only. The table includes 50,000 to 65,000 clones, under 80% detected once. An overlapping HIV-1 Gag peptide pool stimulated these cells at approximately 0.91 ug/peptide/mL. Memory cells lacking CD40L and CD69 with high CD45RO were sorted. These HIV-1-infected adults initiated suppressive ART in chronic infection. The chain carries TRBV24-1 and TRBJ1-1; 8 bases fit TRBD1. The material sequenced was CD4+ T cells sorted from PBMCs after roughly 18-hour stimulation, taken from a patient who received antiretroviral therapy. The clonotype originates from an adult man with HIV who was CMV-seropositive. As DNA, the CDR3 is TGTGCCACCACTGCAGGGGGCTTGAACACTGAAGCTTTCTTT. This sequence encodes CATTAGGLNTEAFF.